This record covers a single T cell receptor (beta chain). Its cognate antigen is unknown. The V and J ends lost 5 bases and 12 bases respectively, with 17 bases between them. Germline V gene lookup returns CDR1 SGHNT and CDR2 YENEEA. The CDR3 consists of 13 residues. These data are taken from a study of T-cell memory formation after mild COVID-19. Study-wide context: The two donors had largely donor-specific TCR clusters. Regarding the study as a whole: Later expanders leaned CD4+, whereas clones that contracted between day 15 and 85 were balanced CD4/CD8.

It was 5'RACE with constant-segment primers that produced the TCR alpha and TCR beta cDNA libraries, which carried sample barcodes and UMIs. One entry per CDR3 protein results from TCRdb running MiXCR on the 5' RACE reads. The sample contains under 600,000 distinct CDR3 sequences, 20% to 25% of which appear only once. The TCR was taken from an adult woman who had mild COVID-19 (a few samples of this study predate the infection). Cell type and time point are not known. Sequencing used PBMCs or a T cell subset sorted from them (not recorded which). The chain combines TRBV11-3 with TRBJ2-1, with no clear D. As DNA, the CDR3 is TGTGCCAGCAGCAGGCCTTCATCTAGGGCGCAGTTCTTC. Translation gives CASSRPSSRAQFF.